This TCR beta chain is drawn from a study of cytomegalovirus exposure and HLA in healthy donors. Overall study findings and caveats: The study flagged roughly 150 TCR beta chains as cytomegalovirus-associated.

This CDR3 has 16 residues. With 3 bases clipped from V and 6 bases from J, the junction kept 6 bases outside the gene matches. CDR1 and CDR2 from the germline V gene are SGDLS and YYNGEE. As regards this clone: Its antigen remains unknown.

The PCR ran on 60 Vbeta and 13 Jbeta primers. TCRdb's table, derived via immunoSEQ multiplex PCR, lists solely in-frame clones and lacks some. The sample has over 100,000 clones, approximately 71% seen once; the top ten hold approximately 5.5%. What was sequenced was PBMCs. This TCR came from a woman in her 70s in good health and CMV-seropositive. V and J are TRBV9 and TRBJ2-3; 14 nucleotides align to TRBD2. The CDR3 coding sequence is TGTGCCAGCAGCGCGGGGGGACTAGCGGGGGCGGATACGCAGTATTTT. This translates into CASSAGGLAGADTQYF.